Listed here are 23 T cell receptor beta chains from one sample, sequenced in a study of shared clonotypes between healthy human individuals. Assay used: immunoSEQ multiplex PCR; TCRdb lists only in-frame clones, some missing. Of 400,000 to 500,000 clones in the sample, 79% were seen once. Sequenced: PBMCs. These receptors came from a woman aged 40 to 55 in good health. Some clones in this sample may be carry-over from other donors' samples.

The V and J genes are TRBV28 and TRBJ1-1, with no clear D. Germline V gene lookup returns CDR1 MDHEN and CDR2 SYDVKM. The V and J ends lost 7 bases and 5 bases respectively, with 5 bases between them. CDR3 size: 10 residues. The CDR3 region is CASTGTEAFF. The CDR3 bases are TGTGCCAGCACTGGTACTGAAGCTTTCTTT.

CDR3 region: CASSRKQVTTEAFF. The CDR3 DNA follows: TGTGCCAGTTCACGAAAACAGGTGACCACTGAAGCTTTCTTT. The V call is TRBV2, the J call TRBJ1-1; D may be TRBD1 (5 bases). Trimming pared 9 bases from V and 4 bases from J, leaving 18 bases between. The CDR3 spans 14 residues. Germline lookup yields CDR1 SNHLY and CDR2 FYNNEI.

This chain links TRBV5-5 with TRBJ2-7, with 7 bases matching TRBD1. The V gene's germline CDR1 is SGHKS and CDR2 YYEKEE (reference sequence). The CDR3 runs 15 residues. V shed 0 bases, J shed 0 bases, and the junction held 3 bases outside the gene matches. CDR3 nucleotides: TGTGCCAGCAGCTTGGTTCCAGGGGGCTCCTACGAGCAGTACTTC. As protein: CASSLVPGGSYEQYF.

A few counts support this clone. The DNA of the CDR3 is TGTGCCAGCAGTGCAACAGATGCCTCTGGAAACACCATATATTTT. It specifies CASSATDASGNTIYF. The chain couples TRBV2 to TRBJ1-3, with D hard to call. V was pared by 4 bases and J by 0 bases, with 10 bases between. This CDR3 has 15 residues. Germline CDR1 reads SNHLY; CDR2 reads FYNNEI.

This clone was seen more than once but under ten times. The J gene is TRBJ2-1, the V gene TRBV6-1, with TRBD2 identical over 9 bases. With V trimmed by 8 bases and J by 8 bases, 13 bases remained unmatched. The germline V gene has CDR1 MNHNS and CDR2 SASEGT. This CDR3 has 15 residues. The chain's CDR3 is CASASGAGGPYEQFF. The CDR3 DNA follows: TGTGCCAGCGCCTCCGGGGCGGGAGGGCCCTATGAGCAGTTCTTC.

The J gene is TRBJ2-7, the V gene TRBV6-6; D perhaps matches TRBD1 (5 bases). CDR1 is MNHNY, CDR2 SVGAGI, per germline (reference sequence). This CDR3 spans 16 amino acids. The V end lost 0 bases, the J end lost 1 base, and 13 bases lay between the germline ends. For the CDR3, the DNA is TGTGCCAGCAGTTACTCACCCAGGGAAGTTTCCTACGAGCAGTACTTC. This gives the protein CASSYSPREVSYEQYF.

This chain connects TRBV7-2 to TRBJ2-7; TRBD2 matches at 7 bases. In germline, CDR1 is SGHTA, CDR2 FQGNSA. This CDR3 comprises 14 residues. The junction had 9 bases not matched to a gene; V was cut back by 3 bases and J by 7 bases. In DNA, the CDR3 is TGTGCCAGCAGCTTCCGCGGGAGCCCGCGGGAGCAGTACTTC. It encodes CASSFRGSPREQYF.

The V call is TRBV30, the J call TRBJ2-3; weak D call: TRBD2 (5 bases). V dropped 3 bases and J dropped 2 bases, with 9 bases sitting between them. The CDR3 is 13 amino acids. Looked up from germline, CDR1 is GTSNPN and CDR2 is SVGIG (reference sequence). The CDR3 DNA reads TGTGCCTGGAGCAGCGGTTCCACAGATACGCAGTATTTT. This codes for CAWSSGSTDTQYF.

This rearrangement joins TRBV7-2 to TRBJ2-3; no clear D gene. The ends were cut back, 10 bases at V and 4 bases at J, with 15 bases in the middle. CDR3 length: 13 amino acids. The germline V gene encodes CDR1 SGHTA and CDR2 FQGNSA. This chain's CDR3 is CAILIRWPDTQYF. The CDR3 nucleotides read TGTGCCATCTTAATAAGGTGGCCAGATACGCAGTATTTT.

The chain couples TRBV2 to TRBJ1-5; a possible D gene is TRBD1 (6 bases). This CDR3 is 14 amino acids long. From germline, CDR1 is SNHLY and CDR2 FYNNEI. Deletions cut 3 bases from V and 6 bases from J, with 12 bases between. DNA for the CDR3: TGTGCCAGCAGTGACACTGGGGGCATTCAGCCCCAGCATTTT. Translated: CASSDTGGIQPQHF.

The genes are TRBV13 and TRBJ1-4; D gene uncertain. From germline, CDR1 is PRHDT and CDR2 FYEKMQ (reference sequence). This CDR3 has 13 residues. The germline V and J ends were trimmed by 5 bases and 7 bases, with 11 bases remaining between them. CDR3 amino acids: CASSLTLGEKLFF. The CDR3 DNA is TGTGCCAGCAGCCTAACCTTGGGTGAAAAACTGTTTTTT.

The chain is built from TRBV29-1 and TRBJ2-7; tentatively, D is TRBD1 or TRBD2 (5 bases each). The CDR3 loop spans 14 amino acids. From germline, CDR1 is SQVTM and CDR2 ANQGSEA. V dropped 3 bases and J dropped 0 bases, with 12 bases sitting between them. CDR3 in amino acids: CSVDEGPTSYEQYF. The CDR3 nucleotides are TGCAGCGTTGATGAGGGACCGACCTCCTACGAGCAGTACTTC.

The chain has TRBV2 and TRBJ1-3; D is uncertain. Trimming cost V 4 bases and J 0 bases, with 13 bases left between them. Germline lookup yields CDR1 SNHLY and CDR2 FYNNEI. CDR3 length: 16 amino acids. The CDR3 here is CASSGNRLGSGNTIYF. In DNA form, the CDR3 reads TGTGCCAGCAGTGGGAACCGACTCGGCTCTGGAAACACCATATATTTT.

The chain links TRBV27 to TRBJ2-1; D is undetermined. Germline CDR1 MNHEY, CDR2 SMNVEV (reference sequence). Trimming cost V 2 bases and J 3 bases, with 11 bases left between them. The CDR3 contains 15 residues. DNA of the CDR3: TGTGCCAGCAGTTTAGGGAACTACCACTACAATGAGCAGTTCTTC. Residues: CASSLGNYHYNEQFF.

In its sample, this clone was seen once. This rearrangement joins TRBV19 to TRBJ2-3; D is undetermined. Germline V gives CDR1 LNHDA, CDR2 SQIVND (reference sequence). This CDR3 is built from 13 residues. Trimming left V 0 bases short and J 4 bases short, with 5 bases between. The CDR3 sequence: CASSIEKADTQYF. Written as DNA, the CDR3 is TGTGCCAGTAGTATAGAGAAGGCAGATACGCAGTATTTT.

There are many counts of this clone. This chain uses TRBV28 with TRBJ1-2; possibly TRBD1 for D (5 bases). CDR1 is MDHEN and CDR2 is SYDVKM in the germline V gene. V lost 8 bases, J lost 8 bases, and 15 bases lay in between. The CDR3 sequence is 12 residues long. CDR3 nucleotides: TGTGCCAGCGCTCCGGGCAGGGCGGGCTACACCTTC. Amino acids: CASAPGRAGYTF.

CDR3 coding DNA: TGCGCCAGCAGCTCCGGGTCGAACACTGAAGCTTTCTTT. Protein product: CASSSGSNTEAFF. This chain uses TRBV5-1 with TRBJ1-1; D remains unclear. The CDR3 extends over 13 amino acids. From germline, CDR1 is SGHRS and CDR2 YFSETQ. The germline V and J ends were trimmed by 3 bases and 1 base, with 7 bases remaining between them.

This chain uses TRBV30 with TRBJ1-2, with D tentatively TRBD1 (5 bases). V was trimmed by 0 bases and J by 7 bases, leaving 18 bases between them. Germline lookup yields CDR1 GTSNPN and CDR2 SVGIG (reference sequence). The CDR3 contains 15 residues. Written as DNA, the CDR3 is TGTGCCTGGAGTGTACTTACAGGCCAAGGAGGTGGCTACACCTTC. Translation: CAWSVLTGQGGGYTF.

The chain is built from TRBV19 and TRBJ1-2; D not resolved. The CDR3 totals 13 residues. The V end was cut by 0 bases, the J end by 5 bases, with 7 bases between. CDR1 LNHDA and CDR2 SQIVND come from the germline V gene (reference sequence). The CDR3 sequence is CASSIDRKYGYTF. CDR3 DNA sequence: TGTGCCAGTAGTATAGACAGGAAATATGGCTACACCTTC.

The chain recombines TRBV28 with TRBJ1-3; D not resolved. Germline V lookup: CDR1 MDHEN, CDR2 SYDVKM. V was trimmed by 7 bases and J by 3 bases, leaving 16 bases between them. The CDR3 has 15 amino acids. The DNA of the CDR3 is TGTGCCAGCACCGACCGGCCGGGCGGTGGAAACACCATATATTTT. It specifies CASTDRPGGGNTIYF.

The CDR3 DNA reads as TGCGCCAGCAGCCAAGATCGTGGACTAGGGTCCTACGAGCAGTACTTC. Amino acids: CASSQDRGLGSYEQYF. The V gene is TRBV4-1, the J gene TRBJ2-7; 7 bases agree with TRBD2. Losses at the gene ends were 0 bases for V and 1 base for J; bases not matched to a gene: 6. The CDR3 runs 16 residues. Germline V CDR1 and CDR2: MGHRA, YSYEKL.

This sequence joins TRBV6-1 and TRBJ2-7, with 12 bases aligning to TRBD1. With V trimmed by 4 bases and J by 4 bases, 5 bases remained unmatched. CDR1 is MNHNS and CDR2 is SASEGT in the germline V gene. CDR3 length: 15 residues. The CDR3 spells CASSGGTGGLYEQYF. The CDR3 DNA follows: TGTGCCAGCAGTGGTGGGACAGGGGGCTTGTACGAGCAGTACTTC.

This chain joins TRBV6-1 and TRBJ1-1; the D is unclear. CDR1 and CDR2 from the germline V gene are MNHNS and SASEGT. V gave up 6 bases and J gave up 3 bases, with 11 bases separating them. CDR3 length: 13 residues. CDR3 residues: CASSGERDTEAFF. The CDR3 DNA is TGTGCCAGCAGCGGGGAGAGGGACACTGAAGCTTTCTTT.